These T cell receptor beta chains were read from a single sample in a study of blood T cell repertoires in COVID-19. Data came from immunoSEQ multiplex PCR; TCRdb stores just in-frame clones and leaves some out. This sample has a few hundred thousand clones, with around four fifths found just once. Sequenced: peripheral blood. Receptor source: a man aged 25-40 years who had recovered from COVID-19. Each CDR3 is given with its conserved first and last residue. The order of the fields is CDR3 DNA, CDR3 protein, V gene, D gene, clone size, J gene. The D gene is left open where the match is weak. The size entry is marked missing in some rows and otherwise reads once, few, many or a size class.

DNA: TGTGCCAGCTCACCGGCCGCAGGGGTAAGCAATCAGCCCCAGCATTTT
CDR3: CASSPAAGVSNQPQHF
V: TRBV18
D: NA
size: NA
J: TRBJ1-5

DNA: TGTGCTAGTGGTTTGGCAGGGGCCAACGAGCAGTACTTC
CDR3: CASGLAGANEQYF
V: TRBV12-5
D: NA
size: NA
J: TRBJ2-7

DNA: TGTGCCAGCAGCAACAGGCGGGGAAACACTGAAGCTTTCTTT
CDR3: CASSNRRGNTEAFF
V: TRBV21-1
D: NA
size: NA
J: TRBJ1-1

DNA: TGTGCCAGCTCACGAGCGAAGGCAACTAACTATGGCTACACCTTC
CDR3: CASSRAKATNYGYTF
V: TRBV18
D: NA
size: NA
J: TRBJ1-2

DNA: TGTGCCAGCAGCTCCAACATCGACAGGGCGGGCACTGAAGCTTTCTTT
CDR3: CASSSNIDRAGTEAFF
V: TRBV7-8
D: TRBD1
size: NA
J: TRBJ1-1

DNA: TGTGCCAGTAGTATCGGACAGGGTCAGACCCAGTACTTC
CDR3: CASSIGQGQTQYF
V: TRBV19
D: TRBD1
size: NA
J: TRBJ2-5

DNA: TGTGCCAGCAGCGTAACTGTTAGCGGGGGCCCCGGGAACACCGGGGAGCTGTTTTTT
CDR3: CASSVTVSGGPGNTGELFF
V: TRBV9
D: TRBD2
size: NA
J: TRBJ2-2

DNA: TGTGCCACAAACAGGGGGCGGACGGTCGAGCAGTTCTTC
CDR3: CATNRGRTVEQFF
V: TRBV6-6
D: TRBD1
size: NA
J: TRBJ2-1

DNA: TGCAGCGTTGAATCCTCCGCCGGCACTGAAGCTTTCTTT
CDR3: CSVESSAGTEAFF
V: TRBV29-1
D: NA
size: few
J: TRBJ1-1

DNA: TGTGCCAGCAGCTTGGGAGGGGGCCACTCCTACGAGCAGTACTTC
CDR3: CASSLGGGHSYEQYF
V: TRBV5-4
D: TRBD1
size: NA
J: TRBJ2-7

DNA: TGTGCCACCAGCAGAGAAAGGGGGACGGTGGGCGGGGAGCTGTTTTTT
CDR3: CATSRERGTVGGELFF
V: TRBV15
D: NA
size: NA
J: TRBJ2-2

DNA: TGTGCCAGCAGAGACCGACAGGGCAGTGAAAAACTGTTTTTT
CDR3: CASRDRQGSEKLFF
V: TRBV28
D: TRBD1
size: few
J: TRBJ1-4

DNA: TGTGCCAGCAGTTACGGGTTTCGATACAGTCAAGAGACCCAGTACTTC
CDR3: CASSYGFRYSQETQYF
V: TRBV6-5
D: NA
size: NA
J: TRBJ2-5

DNA: TGTGCCAGCAGCTCTCAAGCGGGGGAGCTGTTTTTT
CDR3: CASSSQAGELFF
V: TRBV13
D: NA
size: NA
J: TRBJ2-2

DNA: TGTGCCAGCAGCTTTACCTATCCCCTGCATACGCAGTATTTT
CDR3: CASSFTYPLHTQYF
V: TRBV7-9
D: NA
size: NA
J: TRBJ2-3

DNA: TGTGCCAGCAGCCTGACAGGGAATCCTCACGAGCAGTACTTC
CDR3: CASSLTGNPHEQYF
V: TRBV3-1/TRBV3-2
D: TRBD1
size: NA
J: TRBJ2-7